This T cell receptor beta chain was captured in a study of radiation and T cells in renal cell carcinoma. Overall study results and limits: Without pretreatment biopsies, baseline tumor clonotype presence was undetermined.

To note about this clone: The antigen remains undetermined.

The time point is: blood 4 weeks post-SBRT, at nephrectomy. Treatment given: 15 Gy SBRT to primary tumor, nephrectomy 4 weeks later. Nephrectomy followed 15 Gy stereotactic body radiation by 4 weeks. The patient's renal cell carcinoma had clear cell pathology. V was shortened by 5 bases and J by 6 bases, with 25 bases between the two germline ends. CDR3 length: 16 amino acids. Germline V gene lookup returns CDR1 GTSNPN and CDR2 SVGIG (reference sequence). Assay used: immunoSEQ multiplex PCR; TCRdb lists only in-frame clones, some missing. The data contain 130,000 to 150,000 clones, 75% to 90% of them singletons.

The sequenced sample was blood, obtained from a patient whose treatment included radiotherapy and nephrectomy. The chain uses TRBV30 and TRBJ1-2; the D gene is possibly TRBD1 (6 bases). The sequence was obtained from a woman aged 45 to 65 with renal cell carcinoma. CDR3 sequence: CAWGGWGRNPNDGYTF. The CDR3 nucleotides read TGTGCCTGGGGAGGTTGGGGGCGCAATCCCAATGATGGCTACACCTTC.